This T cell receptor (beta chain) was recovered during a study of technical replicates of blood from a few donors. The germline CDR1 and CDR2 sequences are LNHDA and SQIVND (reference sequence). V was clipped by 5 bases and J by 6 bases, with 28 bases between them. The CDR3 has 19 amino acids. Produced via immunoSEQ multiplex PCR; TCRdb's table is partial and in-frame only. The sample has about 88,000 clones, approximately 94% seen once. Only one count was recorded for this clone. The specimen was T cells isolated from PBMCs. This rearrangement joins TRBV19 to TRBJ2-2, with D possibly TRBD2 on 6 matching bases. This receptor was obtained from a human donor in good health. This CDR3 is CASSFPPLRRGGGSGELFF. The CDR3 DNA is TGTGCCAGTAGTTTCCCTCCCCTTAGGCGTGGGGGAGGTTCCGGGGAGCTGTTTTTT.